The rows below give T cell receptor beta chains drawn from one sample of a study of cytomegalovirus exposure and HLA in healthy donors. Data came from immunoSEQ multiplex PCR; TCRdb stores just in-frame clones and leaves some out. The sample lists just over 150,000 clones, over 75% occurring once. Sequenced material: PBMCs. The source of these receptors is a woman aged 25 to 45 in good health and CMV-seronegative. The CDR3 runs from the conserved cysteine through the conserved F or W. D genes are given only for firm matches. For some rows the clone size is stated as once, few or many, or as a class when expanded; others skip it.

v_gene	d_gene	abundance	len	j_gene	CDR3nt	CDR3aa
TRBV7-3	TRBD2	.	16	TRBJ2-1	TGTGCCAGCAGCTTACAGACTAGCGGGGTTTCCAATGAGCAGTTCTTC	CASSLQTSGVSNEQFF
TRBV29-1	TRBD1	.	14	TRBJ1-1	TGCAGCGTTAGGACAGGCCGCCGGGACACTGAAGCTTTCTTT	CSVRTGRRDTEAFF
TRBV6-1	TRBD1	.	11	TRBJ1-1	TGTGCCAGCCTTGGACAGGTCGCGGCTTTCTTT	CASLGQVAAFF
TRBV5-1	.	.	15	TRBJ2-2	TGCGCCAGCAGCTTGGGGACAAGCAACACCGGGGAGCTGTTTTTT	CASSLGTSNTGELFF
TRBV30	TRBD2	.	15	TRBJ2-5	TGTGCCTGGAGTGGTGGGCTAGCGGCCCAAGAGACCCAGTACTTC	CAWSGGLAAQETQYF
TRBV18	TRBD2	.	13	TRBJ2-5	TGTGCCAGCCTTCTAGCGGGGGAAGAGACCCAGTACTTC	CASLLAGEETQYF
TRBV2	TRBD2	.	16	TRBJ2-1	TGTGCCAGCAGTGAGGGGACTAGCGGGGGGAGGAATGAGCAGTTCTTC	CASSEGTSGGRNEQFF
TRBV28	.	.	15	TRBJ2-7	TGTGCCAGCAGTTTATCCGCTGAGGGAGGAGGCGAGCAGTACTTC	CASSLSAEGGGEQYF
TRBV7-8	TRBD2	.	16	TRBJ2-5	TGTGCCAGCAGCTCGCCGGGACTAGCGGGGGGTAAGACCCAGTACTTC	CASSSPGLAGGKTQYF
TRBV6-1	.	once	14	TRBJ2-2	TGTGCCAGCAGTGAAGGGTTACTCACCGGGGAGCTGTTTTTT	CASSEGLLTGELFF
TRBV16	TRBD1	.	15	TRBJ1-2	TGTGCCAGCAGCCAACCTACAGGGGGAGTCTATGGCTACACCTTC	CASSQPTGGVYGYTF
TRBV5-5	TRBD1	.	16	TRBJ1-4	TGTGCCAGCAGTTACGACTCCGGGACAGTTAATGAAAAACTGTTTTTT	CASSYDSGTVNEKLFF
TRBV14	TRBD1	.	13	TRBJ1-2	TGTGCCAGCAGCCCGACAGGGTCCTATGGCTACACCTTC	CASSPTGSYGYTF
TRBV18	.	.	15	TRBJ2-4	TGTGCCAGCTCAGACTCAGGGGTAGCCAAAAACATTCAGTACTTC	CASSDSGVAKNIQYF
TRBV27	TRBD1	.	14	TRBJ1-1	TGTGCCAGCAGTTTTCAGGGGGGAATCACTGAAGCTTTCTTT	CASSFQGGITEAFF
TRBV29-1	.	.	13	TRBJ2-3	TGCAGCGTTAGCGGACCCTCCACAGATACGCAGTATTTT	CSVSGPSTDTQYF